The TCR beta chain under discussion was sequenced for a study of cytomegalovirus exposure and HLA in healthy donors. PCR employed 60 Vbeta and 13 Jbeta primers. The table came from immunoSEQ multiplex PCR; TCRdb's copy has only in-frame clones and leaves some out. Of some 150,000 clones in the sample, 70% to 85% were seen once. This sequence originates from a man between 25 and 39 years old in good health and CMV-seropositive. Sequences were obtained from PBMCs.

The CDR3 region is CASSAARGANTGELFF. CDR3 sequence (DNA): TGTGCCAGCAGCGCGGCCCGGGGGGCTAACACCGGGGAGCTGTTTTTT. The chain has TRBV9 and TRBJ2-2, with TRBD2 as a possible D gene (7 bases). The CDR3 consists of 16 residues. V shed 3 bases and J shed 2 bases, with 14 bases lying between them. Germline CDR1 reads SGDLS; CDR2 reads YYNGEE.